Here is one T cell receptor (beta chain) with its context. TCRdb keeps only in-frame clones here, not all; method: immunoSEQ multiplex PCR. Among over 200,000 clones, around 89% were seen once, and the ten largest hold 8.8%. This sample is part of a study of blood T cell repertoires in COVID-19. CDR1 and CDR2 (germline): SQVTM, ANQGSEA. J gave up 7 bases and V 2 bases, and 8 bases lay outside the gene matches. The CDR3 runs 14 residues. The specimen sequenced was PBMCs or T cells enriched from blood (not recorded which). This receptor was identified in a man aged 40-55 years who had recovered from COVID-19. J is TRBJ2-1 and V is TRBV29-1; 7 bases align to TRBD2. The chain's CDR3 is CSVELAVVGNEQFF. CDR3 nucleotides: TGCAGCGTTGAACTAGCGGTTGTAGGGAATGAGCAGTTCTTC.